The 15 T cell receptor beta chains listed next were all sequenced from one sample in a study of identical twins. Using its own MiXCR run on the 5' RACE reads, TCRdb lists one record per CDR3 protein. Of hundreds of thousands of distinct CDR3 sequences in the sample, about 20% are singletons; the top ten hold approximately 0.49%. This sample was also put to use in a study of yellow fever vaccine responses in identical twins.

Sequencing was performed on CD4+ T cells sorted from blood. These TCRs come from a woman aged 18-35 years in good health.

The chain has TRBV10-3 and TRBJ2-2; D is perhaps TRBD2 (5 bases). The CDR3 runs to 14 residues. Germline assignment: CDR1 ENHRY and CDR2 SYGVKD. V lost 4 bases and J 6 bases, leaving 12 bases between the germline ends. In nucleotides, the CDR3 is TGTGCCATCAGTGGCGGGTTTAACGCCGGGGAGCTGTTTTTT. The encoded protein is CAISGGFNAGELFF.

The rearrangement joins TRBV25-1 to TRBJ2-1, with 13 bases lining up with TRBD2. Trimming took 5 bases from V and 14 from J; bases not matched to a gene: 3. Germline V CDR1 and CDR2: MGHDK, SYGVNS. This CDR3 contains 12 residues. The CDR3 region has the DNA TGTGCCAGCAGTTTCGGGACTAGCGGGAAGTTCTTC. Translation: CASSFGTSGKFF. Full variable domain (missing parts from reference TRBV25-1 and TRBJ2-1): EADIYQTPRYLVIGTGKKITLECSQTMGHDKMYWYQQDPGMELHLIHYSYGVNSTEKGDLSSESTVSRIRTEHFPLTLESARPSHTSQYLCASSFGTSGKFFGPGTRLTVL.

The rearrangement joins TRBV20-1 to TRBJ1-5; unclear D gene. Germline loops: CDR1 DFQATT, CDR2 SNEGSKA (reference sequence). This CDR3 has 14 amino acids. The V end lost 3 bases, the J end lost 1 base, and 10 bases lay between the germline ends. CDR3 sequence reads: CSARDGRSNQPQHF. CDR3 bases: TGCAGTGCTAGGGATGGACGGAGCAATCAGCCCCAGCATTTT.

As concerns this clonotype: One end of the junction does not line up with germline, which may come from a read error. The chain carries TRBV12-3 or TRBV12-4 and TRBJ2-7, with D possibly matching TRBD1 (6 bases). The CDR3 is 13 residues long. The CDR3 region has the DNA TGTGTCAGCAGTTGGGCAGGGGACTACGAGCAGTACTTC. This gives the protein CVSSWAGDYEQYF.

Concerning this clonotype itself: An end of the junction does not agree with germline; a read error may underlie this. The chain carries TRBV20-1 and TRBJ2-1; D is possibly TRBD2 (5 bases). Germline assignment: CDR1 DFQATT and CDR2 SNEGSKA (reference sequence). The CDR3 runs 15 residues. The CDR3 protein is CSARDGGTWLSEQFF. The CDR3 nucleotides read TGCAGTGCGAGAGACGGAGGAACCTGGCTGAGTGAGCAGTTCTTC.

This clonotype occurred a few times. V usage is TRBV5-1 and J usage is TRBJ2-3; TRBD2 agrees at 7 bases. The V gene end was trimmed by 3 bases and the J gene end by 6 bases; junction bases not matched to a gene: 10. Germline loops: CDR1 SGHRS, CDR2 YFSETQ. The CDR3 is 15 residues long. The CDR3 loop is CASSWEGREIDTQYF. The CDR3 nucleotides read TGCGCCAGCAGCTGGGAGGGACGGGAGATTGATACGCAGTATTTT. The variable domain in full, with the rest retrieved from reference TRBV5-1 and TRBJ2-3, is KAGVTQTPRYLIKTRGQQVTLSCSPISGHRSVSWYQQTPGQGLQFLFEYFSETQRNKGNFPGRFSGRQFSNSRSEMNVSTLELGDSALYLCASSWEGREIDTQYFGPGTRLTVL.

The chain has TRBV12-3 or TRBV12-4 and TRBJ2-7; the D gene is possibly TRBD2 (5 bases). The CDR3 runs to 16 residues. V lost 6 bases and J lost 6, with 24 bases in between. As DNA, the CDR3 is TGTGCCAGCAGCCCTTTGCGGCGGGTACAATCCACCGAGCAGTACTTC. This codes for CASSPLRRVQSTEQYF.

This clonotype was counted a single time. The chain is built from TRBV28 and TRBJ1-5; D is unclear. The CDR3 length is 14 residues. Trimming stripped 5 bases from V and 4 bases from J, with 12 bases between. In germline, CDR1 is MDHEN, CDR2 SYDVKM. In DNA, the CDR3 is TGTGCCAGCAGTCCCGCAATAGTTAATCAGCCCCAGCATTTT. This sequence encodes CASSPAIVNQPQHF.

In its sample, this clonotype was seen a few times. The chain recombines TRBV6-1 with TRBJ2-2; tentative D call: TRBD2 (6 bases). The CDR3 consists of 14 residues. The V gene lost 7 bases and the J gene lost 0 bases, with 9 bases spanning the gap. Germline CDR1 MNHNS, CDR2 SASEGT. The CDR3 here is CASKGTSNTGELFF. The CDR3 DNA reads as TGTGCCAGCAAAGGGACTTCGAACACCGGGGAGCTGTTTTTT.

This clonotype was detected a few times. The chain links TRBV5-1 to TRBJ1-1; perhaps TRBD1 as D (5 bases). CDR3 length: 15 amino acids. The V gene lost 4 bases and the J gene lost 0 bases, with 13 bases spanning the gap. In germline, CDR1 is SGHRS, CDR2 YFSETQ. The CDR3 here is CASSTQTDMNTEAFF. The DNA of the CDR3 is TGCGCCAGCAGCACCCAGACAGATATGAACACTGAAGCTTTCTTT.

The CDR3 sequence is CSASRPPGTLTDTQYF. In nucleotides, the CDR3 is TGCAGTGCTAGCCGACCTCCGGGGACGTTAACAGATACGCAGTATTTT. The gene calls are TRBV20-1 and TRBJ2-3; either TRBD1 or TRBD2 may supply D (5 bases each). CDR3 length: 16 residues. Germline values: CDR1 DFQATT, CDR2 SNEGSKA (reference sequence). Trimming removed 3 bases at V and 3 bases at J, with 19 bases between.

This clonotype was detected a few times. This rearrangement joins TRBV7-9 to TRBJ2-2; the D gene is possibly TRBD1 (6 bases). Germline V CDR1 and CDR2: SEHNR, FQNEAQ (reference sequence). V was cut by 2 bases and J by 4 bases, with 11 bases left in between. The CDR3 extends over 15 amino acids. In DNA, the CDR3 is TGTGCCAGCAGCTTAAGGACAGACGCCACCGGGGAGCTGTTTTTT. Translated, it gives CASSLRTDATGELFF.

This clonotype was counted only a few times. CDR3 region: CATSPWGNNEQFF. Written as DNA, the CDR3 is TGTGCCACCAGCCCCTGGGGGAATAATGAGCAGTTCTTC. The V call is TRBV24-1, the J call TRBJ2-1; possibly TRBD1 or TRBD2 for D (5 bases each). V shed 7 bases and J shed 7 bases, with 13 bases lying between them. Looked up from germline, CDR1 is KGHDR and CDR2 is SFDVKD. There are 13 residues in the CDR3.

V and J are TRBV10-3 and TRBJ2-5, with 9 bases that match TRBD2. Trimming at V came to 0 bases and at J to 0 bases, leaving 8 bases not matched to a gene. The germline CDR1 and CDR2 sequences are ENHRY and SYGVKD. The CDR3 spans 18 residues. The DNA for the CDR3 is TGTGCCATCAGTGAGTCTTGGTTGACTAGCGGCTACCAAGAGACCCAGTACTTC. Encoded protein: CAISESWLTSGYQETQYF.

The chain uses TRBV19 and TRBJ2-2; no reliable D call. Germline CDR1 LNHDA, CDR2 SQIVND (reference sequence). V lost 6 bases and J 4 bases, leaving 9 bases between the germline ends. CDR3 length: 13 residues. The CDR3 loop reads CASRDVGTGELFF. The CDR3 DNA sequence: TGTGCCAGTAGAGACGTTGGCACCGGGGAGCTGTTTTTT.